The next 15 T cell receptor beta chains were all read from a single sample in a study of T-cell reconstitution after alpha-beta-depleted transplantation in children listed by TCRdb under 2016. Receptor amplification or capture employed PCR. The sample was run on an Illumina HiSeq 2500. TCR library preparation used molecular barcoding, with unique molecular identifiers applied to normalize quantification of the TCRbeta repertoire. TCRdb reran the public reads through fastp at Q25 and MiXCR, keeping productive beta chains. Under each unique CDR3 protein, matching rows form one entry showing the most common genes and DNA. The sample has 450,000 to 600,000 distinct CDR3 sequences on record, about 33% of them singletons. 2% to 2.5% of the sample rests with the top ten. Specimen: PBMCs from the stem cell graft donor, collected from the stem cell graft. All receptors come from a human donor who donated a stem cell graft to a child with aplastic anemia.

J is TRBJ2-1 and V is TRBV7-9; D tentatively fits TRBD1 or TRBD2 (6 bases each). Germline CDR1 reads SEHNR; CDR2 reads FQNEAQ (reference sequence). This CDR3 region has 17 residues. V was pared by 0 bases and J by 2 bases, with 14 bases between. The CDR3 spells CASSLAGGQYPYNEQFF. DNA for the CDR3: TGTGCCAGCAGCTTAGCGGGGGGCCAGTACCCCTACAATGAGCAGTTCTTC.

This chain uses TRBV5-1 with TRBJ2-1; the D gene is possibly TRBD2 (5 bases). Germline CDR1 is SGHRS and CDR2 is YFSETQ. V was cut by 4 bases and J by 5 bases, with 19 bases left in between. The CDR3 is 16 residues long. The CDR3 DNA follows: TGCGCCAGCAGCCGACGGGTGGGAGAGATAGACAATGAGCAGTTCTTC. This encodes CASSRRVGEIDNEQFF.

This clonotype has a handful of counts. The chain is built from TRBV20-1 and TRBJ2-7, with 7 bases that match TRBD1. Germline V gene data show CDR1 as DFQATT and CDR2 as SNEGSKA (reference sequence). J was trimmed by 0 bases and V by 2 bases; bases with no gene match: 4. The CDR3 has 14 residues. The CDR3 region is CSARPGQSSYEQYF. The CDR3 DNA reads TGCAGTGCTAGACCGGGACAGAGCTCCTACGAGCAGTACTTC.

This clonotype was seen a few times. The rearrangement joins TRBV5-1 to TRBJ2-1, with 10 bases matching TRBD2. This CDR3 comprises 16 residues. CDR1 is SGHRS and CDR2 is YFSETQ in the germline V gene. The ends lost 5 bases at V and 2 bases at J; junction bases unmatched: 7. The CDR3 DNA reads as TGCGCCAGCAGACTAGCGGGAAATCCACCCTACAATGAGCAGTTCTTC. Its translation is CASRLAGNPPYNEQFF.

This clonotype was observed a handful of times. V usage is TRBV30 and J usage is TRBJ2-6; D gene unclear. Looked up from germline, CDR1 is GTSNPN and CDR2 is SVGIG (reference sequence). The length of the CDR3 is 15 residues. Trimming took off 7 bases at V and 3 bases at J, with 16 bases between the two ends. CDR3 sequence (DNA): TGTGCCTCCGGCCCAAACATCGGTGGGGCCAACGTCCTGACTTTC. Its translation is CASGPNIGGANVLTF.

The chain links TRBV7-9 to TRBJ2-3; unclear D gene. Trimming removed 1 base at V and 6 bases at J, with 8 bases between. The germline CDR1 and CDR2 sequences are SEHNR and FQNEAQ (reference sequence). The CDR3 is 13 residues long. Written as DNA, the CDR3 is TGTGCCAGCAGCTTAGGGATGGAGGATACGCAGTATTTT. Translated, it gives CASSLGMEDTQYF.

In this sample, this clonotype turned up a few times. The rearrangement joins TRBV20-1 to TRBJ2-1, with TRBD2 matching 11 bases. Germline values: CDR1 DFQATT, CDR2 SNEGSKA (reference sequence). V shed 5 bases, J shed 8 bases, and the junction held 11 bases outside the gene matches. The CDR3 contains 15 residues. The CDR3 region is CSALATSGTKDEQFF. Here the CDR3 DNA reads TGCAGTGCTTTAGCGACTAGCGGGACGAAGGATGAGCAGTTCTTC.

This chain joins TRBV27 and TRBJ1-1; 9 bases align to TRBD1. CDR1 is MNHEY and CDR2 is SMNVEV in the germline V gene (reference sequence). V lost 4 bases to trimming and J lost 4 bases; unmatched junction nucleotides: 4. This CDR3 contains 14 residues. The CDR3 spells CASSSWDRATEAFF. The CDR3 region has the DNA TGTGCCAGCAGTTCGTGGGACAGGGCCACTGAAGCTTTCTTT.

The V gene is TRBV19, the J gene TRBJ2-1; D possibly corresponds to TRBD2 (6 bases). The CDR3 is 15 amino acids. Germline CDR1 and CDR2: LNHDA and SQIVND (reference sequence). Trimming removed 8 bases at V and 3 bases at J, with 17 bases between. CDR3 region: CASGGAFGGYNEQFF. The CDR3 coding sequence is TGTGCCAGTGGGGGTGCATTCGGGGGCTACAATGAGCAGTTCTTC.

The sample holds a few counts of this clonotype. This rearrangement joins TRBV7-2 to TRBJ1-2, with TRBD1 identical over 11 bases. The germline gives CDR1 SGHTA, CDR2 FQGNSA. This CDR3 contains 17 residues. The ends lost 5 bases at V and 4 bases at J; junction bases unmatched: 12. The CDR3 region is CASSPGQGASVIYGYTF. The CDR3 region has the DNA TGTGCCAGCAGCCCTGGACAGGGGGCGAGCGTGATCTATGGCTACACCTTC. The whole variable domain, filled in from reference TRBV7-2 and TRBJ1-2, reads GAGVSQSPSNKVTEKGKDVELRCDPISGHTALYWYRQSLGQGLEFLIYFQGNSAPDKSGLPSDRFSAERTGGSVSTLTIQRTQQEDSAVYLCASSPGQGASVIYGYTFGSGTRLTVV.

This clonotype was counted between two and nine times. This chain joins TRBV15 and TRBJ2-5, with a weak D call TRBD2 (6 bases). V was cut by 3 bases and J by 4 bases, with 18 bases left in between. CDR1 and CDR2 from the germline V gene are LNHNV and YYDKDF (reference sequence). The CDR3 loop spans 16 amino acids. CDR3 in DNA: TGTGCCACCAGCAGTTGGTGGGAGGCCCCACCAGAGACCCAGTACTTC. This sequence encodes CATSSWWEAPPETQYF.

The J gene is TRBJ1-4, the V gene TRBV5-8; D is unclear. Trimming took off 3 bases at V and 3 bases at J, with 18 bases between the two ends. The germline gives CDR1 SGHTS, CDR2 YDEGEE. This CDR3 has 17 residues. CDR3 region: CASSSGREKGANEKLFF. Here the CDR3 DNA reads TGTGCCAGCAGCTCCGGACGGGAAAAAGGAGCTAATGAAAAACTGTTTTTT.

The V gene is TRBV18, the J gene TRBJ1-2; TRBD1 aligns across 10 bases. Germline lookup yields CDR1 KGHSH and CDR2 LQKENI. The CDR3 consists of 18 residues. The J segment lost 4 bases and the V segment lost 2 bases, leaving 13 bases of the junction unmatched. The CDR3: CASSPLITPGQGIYGYTF. The CDR3 DNA follows: TGTGCCAGCTCACCATTAATTACGCCGGGACAGGGGATCTATGGCTACACCTTC.

This clonotype was seen repeatedly, ten times or more. The V and J genes are TRBV12-3 or TRBV12-4 and TRBJ2-1; 10 bases are shared with TRBD2. Unmatched junction bases numbered 14, after V lost 5 bases and J lost 7 bases. This CDR3 region has 17 residues. Here the CDR3 reads CASSPHPLAGLINEQFF. The CDR3 DNA is TGTGCCAGCAGTCCTCACCCACTAGCGGGATTAATAAATGAGCAGTTCTTC.

The gene calls are TRBV4-3 and TRBJ1-2, with a tentative D call TRBD1 (5 bases). This CDR3 is built from 15 residues. V was cut by 2 bases and J by 5 bases, with 15 bases left in between. Per the germline V gene, CDR1 is LGHNA and CDR2 is YSLEER. This CDR3 is CASSQQGTPLYGYTF. The CDR3 DNA reads as TGCGCCAGCAGCCAACAGGGTACCCCCCTGTATGGCTACACCTTC.